This T cell receptor (beta chain) comes out of a study of cytomegalovirus exposure and HLA in healthy donors. This CDR3 is built from 15 residues. Germline CDR1 reads ENHRY; CDR2 reads SYGVKD. The V end lost 7 bases, the J end lost 0 bases, and 16 bases lay between the germline ends. Sequencing used immunoSEQ multiplex PCR; TCRdb keeps in-frame clones, though not all of them. The sample yields about 160,000 clones, less than 90% seen once. The rearrangement uses TRBV10-3 and TRBJ2-7, with D possibly TRBD1 on 5 matching bases. The source of this sequence is a man between 25 and 39 years old in good health and CMV-seropositive. Specimen: PBMCs. CDR3: CAINRQPSSSYEQYF. In DNA, the CDR3 is TGTGCCATCAACCGACAGCCAAGCAGCTCCTACGAGCAGTACTTC.